The rows below give T cell receptor beta chains drawn from one sample of a study of CD8 T cells in Susac syndrome. TCRdb processed the immunoSEQ multiplex PCR reads anew with MiXCR; each CDR3 protein has one entry. The table includes roughly 200,000 distinct CDR3 sequences, just under 95% detected once. Sequencing was carried out using CD4+ T cells from PBMCs. The receptors originated from a human donor in good health. The CDR3 runs from the conserved cysteine through the conserved F or W.

j_gene | v_gene | CDR3aa
TRBJ1-1 | TRBV4-2 | CASSQYRTWGTEAFF
TRBJ1-4 | TRBV29-1 | CSVRDRAKEKLFF
TRBJ1-4 | TRBV29-1 | CSVKFNEKLFF
TRBJ2-5 | TRBV28 | CASSFFGLSETQYF
TRBJ2-4 | TRBV7-2 | CASSLELAGENIQYF
TRBJ2-3 | TRBV28 | CASSSGGVPTQYF
TRBJ2-5 | TRBV29-1 | CSVDQAGSGGETQYF
TRBJ2-7 | TRBV18 | CASSPDPRAEQYF
TRBJ2-5 | TRBV4-1 | CASSQVLAGGLETQYF
TRBJ1-1 | TRBV6-5 | CASSRGQGNTEAFF
TRBJ2-1 | TRBV29-1 | CSVEELAGVGRQFF
TRBJ2-5 | TRBV30 | CAWSGLQETQYF
TRBJ1-4 | TRBV20-1 | CSARGSGGEKLFF
TRBJ1-3 | TRBV5-1 | CASSLESGATSGNTIYF
TRBJ2-3 | TRBV9 | CASSVELEDTQYF
TRBJ2-1 | TRBV6-1 | CASRLAGGPYEQFF
TRBJ2-7 | TRBV6-2/TRBV6-3 | CASSYSAYEQYF
TRBJ1-2 | TRBV7-9 | CASSYSYGYTF
TRBJ2-1 | TRBV27 | CASSPRRGREVNEQFF
TRBJ2-5 | TRBV6-2/TRBV6-3 | CASGEGIETQYF
TRBJ2-5 | TRBV24-1 | CATSDLVGQGGTQYF
TRBJ2-7 | TRBV7-9 | CASSLALAGVYEQYF
TRBJ2-1 | TRBV24-1 | CATSPGRSSYNEQFF
TRBJ2-2 | TRBV5-4 | CASSLGPPDTGELFF
TRBJ2-7 | TRBV29-1 | CSVRSLAEIEQYF
TRBJ2-5 | TRBV20-1 | CSVTGKETQYF
TRBJ2-1 | TRBV2 | CASEPLGLAGGLVLHNEQFF
TRBJ2-7 | TRBV7-2 | CASSFSSGMKGEQYF
TRBJ1-1 | TRBV29-1 | CSAHPARDTEAFF
TRBJ2-7 | TRBV6-2/TRBV6-3 | CASSYQAGIDEQYF
TRBJ2-5 | TRBV20-1 | CSAQSLAGGETQYF
TRBJ2-3 | TRBV5-6 | CASSVGAGGTDTQYF
TRBJ2-5 | TRBV4-1 | CASSQFSAGETQYF
TRBJ1-5 | TRBV3-1 | CASSADGMGNQPQHF
TRBJ2-2 | TRBV3-1 | CASSQDLLPVRELFF
TRBJ2-1 | TRBV30 | CAWSTENEQFF
TRBJ1-3 | TRBV15 | CATSRGGDRAGNTIYF
TRBJ2-2 | TRBV4-3 | CASSQDYRGTGELFF
TRBJ2-7 | TRBV20-1 | CSARAASRGYEQYF
TRBJ2-3 | TRBV18 | CASSPQGATTADTQYF
TRBJ2-7 | TRBV13 | CASSHRGRVTYEQYF
TRBJ2-7 | TRBV20-1 | CSARDHRLAGRSYEQYF
TRBJ2-3 | TRBV29-1 | CSLLAGEVADTQYF
TRBJ2-1 | TRBV6-2/TRBV6-3 | CASSYLLHHSSYNEQFF
TRBJ2-5 | TRBV5-1 | CASSLGLAGGSETQYF
TRBJ2-7 | TRBV19 | CASSGASADGLGEQYF
TRBJ1-5 | TRBV29-1 | CSPWAPNQPQHF
TRBJ2-3 | TRBV7-2 | CASSLGYSSSDTQYF
TRBJ2-1 | TRBV9 | CASSESGATEQFF
TRBJ2-7 | TRBV13 | CASSASSGSYEQYF
TRBJ2-5 | TRBV30 | CAWTRLAGGYETQYF
TRBJ1-2 | TRBV7-2 | CASNRQGEGGYTF
TRBJ2-1 | TRBV24-1 | CATSDYSYNEQFF
TRBJ2-5 | TRBV28 | CASSFRGFLGETQYF
TRBJ1-1 | TRBV7-2 | CASSLEQGNTEAFF
TRBJ2-7 | TRBV28 | CASSQDGAYEQYF
NA | TRBV4-2 | CASSQGPPQFF